A selection of T cell receptor beta chains follows, all from one sample in a study of identical twins. Via MiXCR, TCRdb re-called the 5' RACE reads, giving one row per CDR3 protein. The sample yields approximately 260,000 distinct CDR3 sequences, about 14% seen once. The specimen sequenced was memory (CD45RO+) T cells sorted from blood. Receptor source: a woman in her late teens or twenties in good health. The CDR3 runs from the conserved cysteine through the conserved F or W. A D gene is named only where the DNA matches it firmly. Clone size is shown for a subset of rows, as once, few, many or a class of expanded clone.

v_call	d_call	j_call	clone_size	cdr3_aa
TRBV27	.	TRBJ2-1	.	CASSSPREFYNEQFF
TRBV6-1	TRBD2	TRBJ2-3	.	CASRRGGGTDTQYF
TRBV11-1	.	TRBJ1-1	.	CASRRAGTDTEAFF
TRBV9	.	TRBJ1-5	many	CASSVGMWSHQPQHF
TRBV5-6	TRBD1	TRBJ2-1	few	CASSLVNRGYSSYNEQFF
TRBV5-6	.	TRBJ1-2	few	CASSADSSGYTF
TRBV30	TRBD2	TRBJ2-5	few	CAWSTGTSGSFQETQYF
TRBV5-1	.	TRBJ1-1	many	CASSWAGDNTEAFF
TRBV27	TRBD1	TRBJ1-1	many	CASSSYPGQGGTEAFF
TRBV19	TRBD1	TRBJ2-2	.	CASRGQGITGELFF
TRBV3-1	TRBD2	TRBJ2-1	many	CASSQDATSGGIYNEQFF
TRBV12-3/TRBV12-4	.	TRBJ1-4	many	CASSLDSTGDEKLFF
TRBV21-1	.	TRBJ2-2	.	CASSNPTSGGPDTGELFF
TRBV20-1	TRBD2	TRBJ2-1	few	CSASGRADEQFF
TRBV6-1	TRBD2	TRBJ2-3	.	CASSPVAGVRDTQYF
TRBV24-1	.	TRBJ2-3	once	CATSDSRDSTDTQYF
TRBV9	TRBD2	TRBJ2-1	.	CASSVRTSGSGEQFF
TRBV6-1	.	TRBJ2-7	.	CASNQQGKKVSYEQYF
TRBV7-9	TRBD1	TRBJ1-6	few	CASRYRDSGSPLHF
TRBV24-1	TRBD1	TRBJ2-5	.	CATSNTGTGQETQYF
TRBV5-4	.	TRBJ2-3	.	CASSLGSGDTQYF
TRBV18	.	TRBJ1-2	few	CASSPEQYGYTF
TRBV12-3/TRBV12-4	.	TRBJ2-3	few	CASSHLISDTQYF
TRBV13	.	TRBJ1-2	.	CASSLVRGGYTF
TRBV4-3	.	TRBJ1-3	.	CASSQDSSGNTIYF
TRBV3-1	.	TRBJ1-6	many	CASSQPGPDSPLHF
TRBV19	TRBD2	TRBJ2-5	.	CASSPTGTSGSETQYF
TRBV5-6	TRBD2	TRBJ2-5	.	CASSPARTSGGQETQYF
TRBV12-3/TRBV12-4	.	TRBJ2-2	many	CASSPLVTRTGELFF
TRBV5-1	.	TRBJ1-1	few	CASSHDGNTEAFF
TRBV10-1	TRBD2	TRBJ2-1	.	CASSERVGAGEFF
TRBV5-1	.	TRBJ2-1	.	CASSLVGDNEQFF
TRBV5-1	TRBD2	TRBJ2-3	few	CASSLSGRALISDTQYF
TRBV10-3	.	TRBJ2-5	.	CAISDRADQETQYF
TRBV5-1	.	TRBJ2-3	.	CASSPGPDTDTQYF
TRBV7-9	TRBD2	TRBJ2-1	few	CASSGGGAGNEQFF
TRBV12-5	.	TRBJ2-3	few	CASSPGAVNTDTQYF
TRBV2	.	TRBJ2-1	.	CASQYGRDNEQFF
TRBV18	.	TRBJ2-5	many	CASSRLQETQYF
TRBV5-1	.	TRBJ2-7	many	CASSLESIGEQYF
TRBV3-1	.	TRBJ1-5	many	CASSPASGQPQHF
TRBV5-1	.	TRBJ2-5	.	CASSLAVWGETQYF
TRBV7-9	.	TRBJ1-2	medium-sized	CATLKTEYGYTF
TRBV20-1	TRBD1	TRBJ1-1	many	CSAPQGYSEAFF
TRBV3-1	.	TRBJ1-1	.	CASSQETSRAFF
TRBV7-2	.	TRBJ1-3	.	CASSSQTGRLNTIYF